A selection of T cell receptor beta chains follows, all from one sample in a study of cytomegalovirus exposure and HLA in healthy donors. This table comes from immunoSEQ multiplex PCR, and its TCRdb copy is limited to in-frame clones, with some not included. The sample table sets out around 140,000 clones. What was sequenced was PBMCs. The receptor source for this set is a middle-aged woman in good health and CMV-seropositive. Each CDR3 is given with its conserved first and last residue. The order of the fields is V gene, D gene, J gene, CDR3 protein, CDR3 DNA. The D gene is left open where the match is weak.

v_call: TRBV7-9
d_call: TRBD2
j_call: TRBJ2-7
cdr3_aa: CASSPIAGVTYEQYF
cdr3_nt: TGTGCCAGCAGCCCAATAGCGGGAGTTACCTACGAGCAGTACTTC

v_call: TRBV5-4
d_call: TRBD2
j_call: TRBJ2-2
cdr3_aa: CASSLGTAGGMGTGELFF
cdr3_nt: TGTGCCAGCAGCTTGGGTACGGCGGGAGGTATGGGCACCGGGGAGCTGTTTTTT

v_call: TRBV19
d_call: TRBD2
j_call: TRBJ2-7
cdr3_aa: CASRSIAGGPHEQYF
cdr3_nt: TGTGCCAGTAGATCAATAGCGGGAGGGCCCCACGAGCAGTACTTC

v_call: TRBV4-1
d_call: TRBD2
j_call: TRBJ2-1
cdr3_aa: CASSQVDRLAGGVF
cdr3_nt: TGCGCCAGCAGCCAAGTCGACAGACTAGCGGGAGGGGTCTTC

v_call: TRBV28
d_call: -
j_call: TRBJ2-3
cdr3_aa: CASSPGSADTQYF
cdr3_nt: TGTGCCAGCAGTCCCGGGAGCGCAGATACGCAGTATTTT

v_call: TRBV28
d_call: -
j_call: TRBJ2-7
cdr3_aa: CASRGGDYEQYF
cdr3_nt: TGTGCCAGCAGAGGGGGAGACTACGAGCAGTACTTC

v_call: TRBV2
d_call: -
j_call: TRBJ1-6
cdr3_aa: CASSQGGSYNSPLHF
cdr3_nt: TGTGCCAGCAGTCAGGGTGGTTCCTATAATTCACCCCTCCACTTT

v_call: TRBV7-2
d_call: TRBD1
j_call: TRBJ2-1
cdr3_aa: CASSPGTGGADEQFF
cdr3_nt: TGTGCCAGCAGCCCAGGGACAGGGGGAGCGGATGAGCAGTTCTTC

v_call: TRBV5-1
d_call: TRBD2
j_call: TRBJ2-3
cdr3_aa: CASSLGGVTSGSYTQYF
cdr3_nt: TGCGCCAGCAGCTTGGGGGGGGTGACTAGCGGGAGTTATACGCAGTATTTT

v_call: TRBV7-9
d_call: -
j_call: TRBJ2-7
cdr3_aa: CASSQFIGLPYEQYF
cdr3_nt: TGTGCCAGCAGCCAGTTTATCGGACTCCCCTACGAGCAGTACTTC

v_call: TRBV27
d_call: TRBD1
j_call: TRBJ1-5
cdr3_aa: CASSSRQGVANQPQHF
cdr3_nt: TGTGCCAGCAGTTCAAGACAGGGGGTAGCCAATCAGCCCCAGCATTTT

v_call: TRBV5-4
d_call: TRBD2
j_call: TRBJ2-7
cdr3_aa: CASSLGSGRSYEQYF
cdr3_nt: TGTGCCAGCAGCTTGGGTAGCGGGAGGTCCTACGAGCAGTACTTC

v_call: TRBV19
d_call: -
j_call: TRBJ1-5
cdr3_aa: CASSISITGNQPQHF
cdr3_nt: TGTGCCAGTAGTATATCCATTACGGGCAATCAGCCCCAGCATTTT

v_call: TRBV5-1
d_call: TRBD2
j_call: TRBJ2-5
cdr3_aa: CASSFTRGITSGVQETQYF
cdr3_nt: TGCGCCAGCAGCTTCACCAGGGGGATTACTAGCGGGGTTCAGGAGACCCAGTACTTC

v_call: TRBV7-2
d_call: -
j_call: TRBJ2-7
cdr3_aa: CASSFGLGNRVDEQYF
cdr3_nt: TGTGCCAGCAGCTTCGGCTTAGGGAACAGGGTAGACGAGCAGTACTTC

v_call: TRBV9
d_call: -
j_call: TRBJ2-3
cdr3_aa: CASSRRSGGTDTQYF
cdr3_nt: TGTGCCAGCAGTCGAAGGAGTGGAGGCACAGATACGCAGTATTTT

v_call: TRBV30
d_call: -
j_call: TRBJ2-1
cdr3_aa: CAWSPGLQNEQFF
cdr3_nt: TGTGCCTGGAGTCCGGGACTCCAAAATGAGCAGTTCTTC

v_call: TRBV13
d_call: -
j_call: TRBJ2-5
cdr3_aa: CASSLGQGSLETQYF
cdr3_nt: TGTGCCAGCAGCTTAGGGCAGGGTTCATTAGAGACCCAGTACTTC

v_call: TRBV7-3
d_call: TRBD2
j_call: TRBJ2-7
cdr3_aa: CASSLVRAGVGEQYF
cdr3_nt: TGTGCCAGCAGCTTAGTTAGGGCGGGAGTGGGCGAGCAGTACTTC

v_call: TRBV15
d_call: TRBD1
j_call: TRBJ1-4
cdr3_aa: CATRGPDRVGEKLFF
cdr3_nt: TGTGCCACCAGGGGGCCAGACAGGGTCGGAGAAAAACTGTTTTTT

v_call: TRBV9
d_call: TRBD2
j_call: TRBJ2-7
cdr3_aa: CASSLIAGVGPEQYF
cdr3_nt: TGTGCCAGCAGCTTAATAGCGGGAGTGGGGCCCGAGCAGTACTTC

v_call: TRBV29-1
d_call: TRBD1
j_call: TRBJ2-2
cdr3_aa: CSVGQGAQTGELFF
cdr3_nt: TGCAGCGTTGGCCAGGGGGCGCAGACCGGGGAGCTGTTTTTT

v_call: TRBV27
d_call: -
j_call: TRBJ2-3
cdr3_aa: CASSLSRLTRTDTQYF
cdr3_nt: TGTGCCAGCAGTTTATCGCGACTAACCCGCACAGATACGCAGTATTTT

v_call: TRBV5-6
d_call: -
j_call: TRBJ2-1
cdr3_aa: CASSLRRNEQFF
cdr3_nt: TGTGCCAGCAGCCTGAGGCGTAATGAGCAGTTCTTC

v_call: TRBV7-3
d_call: TRBD1
j_call: TRBJ2-1
cdr3_aa: CASSLRPDRDPYNEQFF
cdr3_nt: TGTGCCAGCAGCTTAAGGCCGGACAGGGACCCCTACAATGAGCAGTTCTTC

v_call: TRBV7-8
d_call: TRBD2
j_call: TRBJ2-7
cdr3_aa: CASSLALSGGLIPYEQYF
cdr3_nt: TGTGCCAGCAGCTTAGCACTTTCGGGAGGGCTTATCCCCTACGAGCAGTACTTC

v_call: TRBV25-1
d_call: TRBD1
j_call: TRBJ1-2
cdr3_aa: CASSVAGDRPYGYTF
cdr3_nt: TGTGCCAGCAGTGTAGCAGGGGACAGGCCCTATGGCTACACCTTC

v_call: TRBV27
d_call: -
j_call: TRBJ2-7
cdr3_aa: CASRLTEAYEQYF
cdr3_nt: TGTGCCAGCAGACTGACGGAGGCCTACGAGCAGTACTTC

v_call: TRBV7-3
d_call: -
j_call: TRBJ2-7
cdr3_aa: CASSLTSYEQYF
cdr3_nt: TGTGCCAGCAGCTTAACTAGCTACGAGCAGTACTTC